This record covers a single T cell receptor beta chain. The authors' processing: Amplified reference gene primers provided the basis for estimating nucleated cell counts. The table came from immunoSEQ multiplex PCR; TCRdb's copy has only in-frame clones and leaves some out. V, J and clone size were drawn from that table, and D and trimming were deduced from the DNA. The sample lists about 150,000 clones; roughly 72% were seen once. These data are taken from a study of blood T cell repertoires in COVID-19. Study details: Collection of acute and convalescent COVID-19 samples took place in the United States, Italy and Spain. T cells, B-cell-depleted T cells, or PBMCs provided the cDNA or gDNA that served as material.

V shed 1 base and J 1 base; nucleotides not matched to a gene: 11. Germline V gene data show CDR1 as LGHNA and CDR2 as YNFKEQ. This CDR3 has 19 residues. The rearrangement uses TRBV4-2 and TRBJ1-1, with TRBD1 matching 11 bases. The sequencing input was peripheral blood. The origin of this receptor is a woman aged 80 or over with acute or convalescent COVID-19. This CDR3 is CASSQVGTGGIKQNTEAFF. The CDR3 DNA sequence: TGTGCCAGCAGCCAAGTGGGGACAGGGGGAATAAAGCAGAACACTGAAGCTTTCTTT.